A single sample is the source of the 31 T cell receptor beta chains below, sequenced in a study of blood T cell repertoires in COVID-19 (dated by TCRdb to 2020 to 2021). Library preparation employed the immunoSEQ multiplex PCR assay. The table comes from immuneACCESS by way of TCRdb, which keeps in-frame sequences with V and J called. Part of the clones is missing from these tables; in studies checked, under half for an unresolved V gene and the rest for unknown reasons. This sample has tens of thousands of clones in its table, and 60% to 80% of those were observed once. The biggest ten clones account for 9.5% to 15% of the sample. The source material was peripheral blood. These receptors all come from a human donor in a cohort sampled during active COVID-19.

V is TRBV6-5 and J is TRBJ1-6, with a possible D match to TRBD1 (6 bases). Germline lookup yields CDR1 MNHEY and CDR2 SVGAGI. The germline V and J ends were trimmed by 6 bases and 9 bases, with 12 bases remaining between them. The CDR3 is 13 residues long. The CDR3 reads CASRPQGSSPLHF. The CDR3 DNA reads as TGTGCCAGCAGGCCACAGGGTTCTTCACCCCTCCACTTT.

The chain joins TRBV5-1 to TRBJ1-4; D may be TRBD1 (5 bases). CDR3 length: 16 residues. V lost 4 bases to trimming and J lost 4 bases, with 17 bases between them. Germline V gene data show CDR1 as SGHRS and CDR2 as YFSETQ. Here the CDR3 reads CASSPNSQGLNEKLFF. CDR3 nucleotide sequence: TGCGCCAGCAGCCCCAACTCGCAGGGCCTTAATGAAAAACTGTTTTTT. The entire variable domain, with the rest obtained from reference TRBV5-1 and TRBJ1-4, is as follows: KAGVTQTPRYLIKTRGQQVTLSCSPISGHRSVSWYQQTPGQGLQFLFEYFSETQRNKGNFPGRFSGRQFSNSRSEMNVSTLELGDSALYLCASSPNSQGLNEKLFFGSGTQLSVL.

V usage is TRBV6-5 and J usage is TRBJ2-7; perhaps TRBD1 as D (6 bases). Trimming left V 5 bases short and J 0 bases short, with 11 bases between. The CDR3 sequence is 14 residues long. Germline V gene sequence: CDR1 MNHEY, CDR2 SVGAGI. CDR3 residues: CASSRTDSSYEQYF. The CDR3, as DNA: TGTGCCAGCAGTAGGACGGACAGCTCCTACGAGCAGTACTTC.

This chain joins TRBV3-1 (or the pseudogene TRBV3-2) and TRBJ2-3, with TRBD2 matching over 11 bases. The CDR3 covers 19 residues. Trimming at V came to 0 bases and at J to 0 bases, leaving 8 bases not matched to a gene. Germline assignment: CDR1 LGHDT and CDR2 YNNKEL (reference sequence). CDR3 in DNA: TGTGCCAGCAGCCAAGAGTGGGCTAGCGGGGGGTCTAGCACAGATACGCAGTATTTT. Translating it yields CASSQEWASGGSSTDTQYF.

The chain joins TRBV21-1 to TRBJ1-2; the DNA was not compared with TRBD1, the D call given in the table. TRBV21-1 is tagged as a pseudogene. This CDR3 region has 14 residues. The CDR3 is CASSKRWGLYGYTF. The CDR3, as DNA: TGTGCCAGCAGCAAACGGTGGGGCCTCTATGGCTACACCTTC.

The chain combines TRBV6-5 with TRBJ1-5; 8 bases line up with TRBD1. Germline loops: CDR1 MNHEY, CDR2 SVGAGI. V shed 6 bases, J shed 5 bases, and the junction held 6 bases outside the gene matches. This CDR3 comprises 14 residues. This CDR3 is CASSPDRGYQPQHF. The CDR3 DNA follows: TGTGCCAGCAGCCCCGACAGGGGTTATCAGCCCCAGCATTTT.

This clone was seen a handful of times. J is TRBJ2-2 and V is TRBV9; TRBD2 matches at 11 bases. The germline V gene encodes CDR1 SGDLS and CDR2 YYNGEE. Trimming cost V 0 bases and J 3 bases; bases outside gene matches: 4. The CDR3 runs to 17 residues. CDR3 sequence reads: CASSVVAGGKYTGELFF. The CDR3 DNA is TGTGCCAGCAGCGTAGTAGCGGGGGGGAAGTACACCGGGGAGCTGTTTTTT.

The chain recombines TRBV12-5 with TRBJ2-7; the match to TRBD1 covers 8 bases. The CDR3 has 12 amino acids. CDR1 is LGHNT, CDR2 FRNRAP, per germline. In nucleotides, the CDR3 is TGTGCTAGTGGTTTGCCCAGACAGGGGACGGGGGTC. This gives the protein CASGLPRQGTGV.

The V call is TRBV5-1, the J call TRBJ1-2; TRBD1 matches 9 bases. This CDR3 is 14 amino acids long. V gave up 0 bases and J gave up 7 bases; unmatched junction bases: 4. From germline, CDR1 is SGHRS and CDR2 YFSETQ. This CDR3 reads CASSLDGTGSGYTF. Here the CDR3 DNA reads TGCGCCAGCAGCTTGGATGGGACAGGGAGTGGCTACACCTTC.

This chain uses TRBV24-1 with TRBJ2-7; maybe TRBD1 (6 bases). The CDR3 has 14 amino acids. In germline, CDR1 is KGHDR, CDR2 SFDVKD. V was cut by 9 bases and J by 2 bases, with 16 bases left in between. The CDR3, as DNA: TGTGCCACCCTCCCCCGGGACACTACCTACGAGCAGTACGTC. Translated: CATLPRDTTYEQYV.

The chain employs TRBV6-5 and TRBJ2-7; 10 bases map to TRBD1. Unmatched junction bases numbered 10, after V lost 6 bases and J lost 5 bases. From germline, CDR1 is MNHEY and CDR2 SVGAGI. CDR3 length: 15 amino acids. CDR3 sequence reads: CASSRQGALPHEQYF. Written as DNA, the CDR3 is TGTGCCAGCAGCCGACAGGGGGCCCTCCCCCACGAGCAGTACTTC.

The chain is built from TRBV23-1 and TRBJ2-7, with 7 bases aligning to TRBD1. TRBV23-1 is labeled an ORF, and its function is uncertain. This CDR3 has 11 residues. V trimming: 10 bases; J trimming: 3 bases; junction bases outside the gene matches: 3. The CDR3 nucleotides read TGCGCCAAGGGACAGCACTACGAGCAGTACGTC. Translating gives CAKGQHYEQYV.

The chain employs TRBV5-1 and TRBJ2-1, with 9 bases that match TRBD1. CDR3 size: 14 residues. The ends lost 2 bases at V and 5 bases at J; junction bases unmatched: 2. From germline, CDR1 is SGHRS and CDR2 YFSETQ. The CDR3 protein is CASSFTGGNNEQFF. The CDR3 region has the DNA TGCGCCAGCAGCTTCACAGGGGGCAACAATGAGCAGTTCTTC.

This chain connects TRBV28 to TRBJ1-4, with a tentative D call TRBD1 (6 bases). Germline V gene lookup returns CDR1 MDHEN and CDR2 SYDVKM. V lost 6 bases, J lost 8 bases, and 16 bases lay in between. CDR3 length: 14 residues. CDR3 coding DNA: TGTGCCAGCAGGGAGACAGGAGGAATGGAAAAACTGTTTTTT. It yields the protein CASRETGGMEKLFF. The full variable domain, rest sourced from reference TRBV28 and TRBJ1-4, is DVKVTQSSRYLVKRTGEKVFLECVQDMDHENMFWYRQDPGLGLRLIYFSYDVKMKEKGDIPEGYSVSREKKERFSLILESASTNQTSMYLCASRETGGMEKLFFGSGTQLSVL.

The V gene is TRBV11-2, the J gene TRBJ2-5, with D possibly being TRBD2 (8 bases). CDR3 size: 16 residues. CDR1 and CDR2 from the germline V gene are SGHAT and FQNNGV. V was shortened by 5 bases and J by 8 bases, with 24 bases between the two germline ends. For the CDR3, the DNA is TGTGCCAGCAGCCCAGGGGGTAGCGGGGCCTTAGGAACCCAGTACTTC. Translating it yields CASSPGGSGALGTQYF. Filled out from reference TRBV11-2 and TRBJ2-5, the complete variable domain reads EAGVAQSPRYKIIEKRQSVAFWCNPISGHATLYWYQQILGQGPKLLIQFQNNGVVDDSQLPKDRFSAERLKGVDSTLKIQPAKLEDSAVYLCASSPGGSGALGTQYFGPGTRLLVL.

The chain carries TRBV12-3 or TRBV12-4 and TRBJ2-5; no firm D call. The CDR3 spans 13 residues. V dropped 6 bases and J dropped 5 bases, with 13 bases sitting between them. CDR3 in amino acids: CASSKTGLETQYF. The CDR3 coding sequence is TGTGCCAGCAGCAAAACCGGGTTGGAGACCCAGTACTTC.

The chain couples TRBV18 to TRBJ2-3, with a weak D call TRBD1 (5 bases). The V end was cut by 4 bases, the J end by 0 bases, with 11 bases between. CDR1 is KGHSH, CDR2 LQKENI, per germline. CDR3 length: 15 amino acids. Here the CDR3 DNA reads TGTGCCAGCTCACGCACGACAGACAGCACAGATACGCAGTATTTT. This codes for CASSRTTDSTDTQYF.

The chain carries TRBV7-8 and TRBJ1-2; D is perhaps TRBD1 (6 bases). This CDR3 comprises 14 residues. Germline loops: CDR1 SGHVS, CDR2 FQNEAQ. Deletions cut 5 bases from V and 4 bases from J, with 14 bases between. CDR3 coding DNA: TGTGCCAGCAGCAGGCGACAGGCTAGCTATGGCTACACCTTC. Translation: CASSRRQASYGYTF.

The chain has TRBV7-8 and TRBJ2-3, with D tentatively TRBD1 (5 bases). V dropped 1 base and J dropped 5 bases, with 16 bases sitting between them. The CDR3 sequence is 16 residues long. CDR1 and CDR2 (germline): SGHVS, FQNEAQ. The DNA for the CDR3 is TGTGCCAGCAGCTTAGTGACAGCGAAATGGGGAGATACGCAGTATTTT. It yields the protein CASSLVTAKWGDTQYF.

A few counts support this clone. The J gene is TRBJ1-2, the V gene TRBV7-9, with D uncertain. Trimming removed 1 base at V and 6 bases at J, with 6 bases between. Per the germline V gene, CDR1 is SEHNR and CDR2 is FQNEAQ (reference sequence). The CDR3 contains 12 residues. The CDR3 sequence: CASSLVGDGYTF. The CDR3 DNA sequence: TGTGCCAGCAGCTTAGTGGGAGATGGCTACACCTTC. Full variable domain (rest looked up from reference TRBV7-9 and TRBJ1-2): DTGVSQNPRHKITKRGQNVTFRCDPISEHNRLYWYRQTLGQGPEFLTYFQNEAQLEKSRLLSDRFSAERPKGSFSTLEIQRTEQGDSAMYLCASSLVGDGYTFGSGTRLTVV.

V gene TRBV20-1 combines with J gene TRBJ2-7; TRBD1 matches 10 bases. This CDR3 is built from 14 residues. CDR1 and CDR2 (germline): DFQATT, SNEGSKA (reference sequence). J lost 2 bases, V lost 3 bases, and 4 bases had no gene match. CDR3 DNA sequence: TGCAGTGCTAGTCAGGGGACAGGGGCCTACGAGCAGTACTTC. This encodes CSASQGTGAYEQYF.

This chain uses TRBV6-2 or TRBV6-3 with TRBJ1-1; a weak D match, TRBD1 (5 bases). Deletions cut 5 bases from V and 4 bases from J, with 14 bases between. The germline CDR1 and CDR2 sequences are MNHEY and SVGEGT. The CDR3 contains 14 residues. DNA of the CDR3: TGTGCCAGCAGTGACCAGGGAAGTCTCACTGAAGCTTTCTTT. Residues: CASSDQGSLTEAFF.

The J gene is TRBJ2-7, the V gene TRBV5-1; D ambiguous. CDR1 and CDR2 (germline): SGHRS, YFSETQ. The CDR3 covers 11 residues. Deletions cut 1 base from V and 5 bases from J, with 4 bases between. CDR3 nucleotides: TGCGCCAGCAGCTTGCTCCACGAGCAGTACTTC. It translates to CASSLLHEQYF.

The count of this clone is one. The V gene is TRBV11-2, the J gene TRBJ2-2; 8 bases match TRBD2. Trimming took 5 bases from V and 3 from J; bases not matched to a gene: 17. The CDR3 runs 19 residues. Germline V gene sequence: CDR1 SGHAT, CDR2 FQNNGV. The DNA for the CDR3 is TGTGCCAGCAGCCCTAAAGGAGCGGGAGCCGGTTTGGACACCGGGGAGCTGTTTTTT. Amino acids: CASSPKGAGAGLDTGELFF.

The chain carries TRBV3-1 (or the pseudogene TRBV3-2) and TRBJ2-7, with 11 nucleotides matching TRBD2. The ends lost 1 base at V and 2 bases at J; junction bases unmatched: 4. Germline-derived CDR1 and CDR2 are LGHDT and YNNKEL (reference sequence). CDR3 length: 16 amino acids. The CDR3: CASSQVVAGGPYEQYF. CDR3 DNA sequence: TGTGCCAGCAGCCAAGTGGTAGCGGGGGGGCCCTACGAGCAGTACTTC.

V gene TRBV3-1 (or the pseudogene TRBV3-2) combines with J gene TRBJ2-1; 7 bases match TRBD1. This CDR3 is 14 amino acids long. Trimming took 7 bases from V and 0 from J; bases not matched to a gene: 3. Looked up from germline, CDR1 is LGHDT and CDR2 is YNNKEL (reference sequence). CDR3 sequence: CASNGDSSYNEQFF. CDR3 nucleotide sequence: TGTGCCAGCAATGGGGACAGCTCCTACAATGAGCAGTTCTTC.

The chain is built from TRBV28 and TRBJ1-6; 8 bases are a match to TRBD1. CDR1 and CDR2 from the germline V gene are MDHEN and SYDVKM. With V trimmed by 10 bases and J by 2 bases, 10 bases remained unmatched. The CDR3 contains 16 residues. The CDR3 DNA reads TGTGCCACCGCCGGACAGGGATCTACCTATAATTCACCCCTCCACTTT. As protein: CATAGQGSTYNSPLHF.

This rearrangement joins TRBV28 to TRBJ2-5, with TRBD1 matching 8 bases. CDR1 is MDHEN and CDR2 is SYDVKM in the germline V gene. The CDR3 sequence is 14 residues long. The trim removed 5 bases at V and 4 bases at J, leaving 6 bases unmatched. CDR3 sequence (DNA): TGTGCCAGCAGTCCGTCCAGGGGGCTAGAGACCCAGTACTTC. Protein: CASSPSRGLETQYF.

This rearrangement joins TRBV5-1 to TRBJ1-4; maybe TRBD1 (5 bases). V was shortened by 0 bases and J by 8 bases, with 11 bases between the two germline ends. Germline V lookup: CDR1 SGHRS, CDR2 YFSETQ. This CDR3 is 14 amino acids long. In nucleotides, the CDR3 is TGCGCCAGCAGCTTGGGGGGCCGCGAGGAAAAACTGTTTTTT. Translation gives CASSLGGREEKLFF.

This chain joins TRBV6-1 and TRBJ2-7; TRBD2 matches at 7 bases. J was trimmed by 9 bases and V by 2 bases; bases with no gene match: 10. The CDR3 covers 14 residues. Germline V gene lookup returns CDR1 MNHNS and CDR2 SASEGT. The CDR3 coding sequence is TGTGCCAGCAGTGAAAGAACCCGGGGGGACGGGCAGTACTTC. It encodes CASSERTRGDGQYF.

The chain joins TRBV7-9 to TRBJ1-1; the match to TRBD1 covers 9 bases. Germline lookup yields CDR1 SEHNR and CDR2 FQNEAQ (reference sequence). The length of the CDR3 is 16 residues. V shed 2 bases, J shed 5 bases, and the junction held 9 bases outside the gene matches. In DNA, the CDR3 is TGTGCCAGCAGCTTACAGCGACAGGGGGGTAGGACTGAAGCTTTCTTT. It codes for CASSLQRQGGRTEAFF.